This T cell receptor (beta chain) originates from a study of blood T cells in healthy people across ages. A second PCR, run for roughly 7 to 12 cycles, used a sample-barcoded 5' primer plus a J-beta primer mix. TCRdb analysed the 5' RACE reads with MiXCR anew, one entry per CDR3 protein. The sample records 380,000 or so distinct CDR3 sequences, approximately 52% being singletons. The CDR3 covers 14 residues. Germline CDR1 and CDR2: MDHEN and SYDVKM. The V and J ends lost 6 bases and 3 bases, in that order; junction bases with no gene match: 8. Russia was home to the donors, healthy Caucasian individuals aged roughly 6 to 95.

This rearrangement joins TRBV28 to TRBJ2-7, with 7 bases that match TRBD1. The sequenced sample consisted of blood. This receptor was identified in a man aged 55-75 years in good health. DNA of the CDR3: TGTGCCAGCAGCCAAGGGGGCAGGGGCTACGAGCAGTACTTC. Translated, it gives CASSQGGRGYEQYF.